This T cell receptor (beta chain) stems from a study of T cell responses to AZD1222 COVID-19 vaccine. Study information: Recipients boosted at about 4 weeks or about 12 weeks are pooled.

General study points: Nearly half of spike-specific TCRs reportedly go after variant regions that carry no mutations.

The assay was immunoSEQ multiplex PCR, and TCRdb's table has in-frame clones only and misses some. The sample has under 200,000 clones, roughly 92% seen once; the top ten hold around 1.5%. Trimming took 6 bases from V and 4 from J, leaving 8 bases between them. The length of the CDR3 is 13 residues. Per germline, CDR1 SGHNT and CDR2 YYREEE (reference sequence). This clone came up once. Its cognate antigen is unknown. The starting material was peripheral blood, obtained on day 0 of AZD1222 vaccination. The chain combines TRBV5-4 with TRBJ1-6; D unclear. This clonotype originated in an adult in good health. The CDR3 region is CASTWEYNSPLHF. The CDR3 bases are TGTGCCAGCACCTGGGAGTATAATTCACCCCTCCACTTT.